This T cell receptor beta chain was profiled in a study of graft-versus-host responses after intestinal transplantation. Study-level information: Anti-thymocyte globulin was used for induction in all recipients, who then took tacrolimus and steroids for approximately 3 years.

A note on this clone: Its antigen is unidentified.

The protocol was immunoSEQ multiplex PCR, while the TCRdb copy is restricted to in-frame clones and leaves out a portion. The sample lists about 78,000 clones, around 91% occurring once. V was cut by 0 bases and J by 14 bases, with 18 bases left in between. The germline gives CDR1 LNHNV, CDR2 YYDKDF (reference sequence). CDR3 length: 14 residues. The sequence was collected from a human donor who was the organ donor for an intestinal transplant. V and J are TRBV15 and TRBJ2-3; D is perhaps TRBD2 (5 bases). This specimen was unstimulated CD8+ T cells sorted from spleen or lymph node cells, taken before transplant. CDR3 bases: TGTGCCACCAGCAGAGATCTCGGAGCGGACTTTCGGTATTTT. The encoded protein is CATSRDLGADFRYF.